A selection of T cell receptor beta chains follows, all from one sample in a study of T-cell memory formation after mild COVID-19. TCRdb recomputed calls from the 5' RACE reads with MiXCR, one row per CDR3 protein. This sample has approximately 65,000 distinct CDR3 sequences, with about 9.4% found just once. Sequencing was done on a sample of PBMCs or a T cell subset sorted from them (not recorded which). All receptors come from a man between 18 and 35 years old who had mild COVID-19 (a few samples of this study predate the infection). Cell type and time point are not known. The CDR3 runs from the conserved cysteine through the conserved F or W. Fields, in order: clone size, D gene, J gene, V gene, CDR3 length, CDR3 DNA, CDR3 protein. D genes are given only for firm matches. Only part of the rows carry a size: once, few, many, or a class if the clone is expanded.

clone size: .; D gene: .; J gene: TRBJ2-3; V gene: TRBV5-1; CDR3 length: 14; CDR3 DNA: TGCGCCAGCAGACCCGGGACCAGCACAGATACGCAGTATTTT; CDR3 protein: CASRPGTSTDTQYF
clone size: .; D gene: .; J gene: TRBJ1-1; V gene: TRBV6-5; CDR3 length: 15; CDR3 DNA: TGTGCCAGCAGTTACGGACAGACCATGAACACTGAAGCTTTCTTT; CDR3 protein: CASSYGQTMNTEAFF
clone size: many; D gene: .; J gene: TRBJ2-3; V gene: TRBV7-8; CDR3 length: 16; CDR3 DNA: TGTGCCAGCAGCTTAGGATGGGACGGATTCACAGATACGCAGTATTTT; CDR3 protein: CASSLGWDGFTDTQYF
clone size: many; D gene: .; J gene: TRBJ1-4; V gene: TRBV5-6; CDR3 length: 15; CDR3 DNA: TGTGCCAGCAGCTTGGTACTCGGGACTAATGAAAAACTGTTTTTT; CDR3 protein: CASSLVLGTNEKLFF
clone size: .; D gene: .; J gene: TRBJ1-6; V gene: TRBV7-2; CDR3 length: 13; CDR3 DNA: TGTGCCAGCAGCCCGGCGGGTATCTCACCCCTCCACTTT; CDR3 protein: CASSPAGISPLHF
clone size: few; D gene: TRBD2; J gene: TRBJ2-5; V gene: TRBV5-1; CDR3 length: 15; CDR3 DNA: TGCGCCAGCAGCCCGGGGACTAGCGGGGGTGAGACCCAGTACTTC; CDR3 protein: CASSPGTSGGETQYF
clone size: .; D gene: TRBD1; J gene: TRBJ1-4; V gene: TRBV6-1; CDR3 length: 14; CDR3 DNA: TGTGCCAGCAGGAGGGGACAGACTAATGAAAAACTGTTTTTT; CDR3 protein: CASRRGQTNEKLFF
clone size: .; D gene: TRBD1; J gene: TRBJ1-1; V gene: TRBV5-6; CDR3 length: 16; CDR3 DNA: TGTGCCAGCAGCTTACCGGGACAGGGGGTGAACACTGAAGCTTTCTTT; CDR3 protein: CASSLPGQGVNTEAFF
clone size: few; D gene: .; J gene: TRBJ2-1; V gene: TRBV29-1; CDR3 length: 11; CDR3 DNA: TGCAGCGTTTCCGGGGTCAATGAGCAGTTCTTC; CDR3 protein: CSVSGVNEQFF
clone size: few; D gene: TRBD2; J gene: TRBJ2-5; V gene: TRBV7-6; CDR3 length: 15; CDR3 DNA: TGTGCCAGCAGCTTAGCGGGGGGGAGGCAAGAGACCCAGTACTTC; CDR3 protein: CASSLAGGRQETQYF
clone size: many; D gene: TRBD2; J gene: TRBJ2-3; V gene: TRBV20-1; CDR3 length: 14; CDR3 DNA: TGCAGTGCCCCGGTAGCGGGGGGGTCAGATACGCAGTATTTT; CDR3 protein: CSAPVAGGSDTQYF
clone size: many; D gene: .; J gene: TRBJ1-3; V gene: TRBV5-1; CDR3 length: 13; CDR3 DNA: TGCGCCAGCAGGACGGAGCCGGTGAACACCATATATTTT; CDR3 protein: CASRTEPVNTIYF
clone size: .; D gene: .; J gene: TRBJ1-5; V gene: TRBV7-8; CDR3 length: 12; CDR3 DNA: TGTGCCAGCAGCTTAGCGGGACAGCCCCAGCATTTT; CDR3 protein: CASSLAGQPQHF
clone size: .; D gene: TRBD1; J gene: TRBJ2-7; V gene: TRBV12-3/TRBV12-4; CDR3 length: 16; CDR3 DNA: TGTGCCAGCAGTCTCGGACAGGGGTTAGGTGGGTACGAGCAGTACTTC; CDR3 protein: CASSLGQGLGGYEQYF
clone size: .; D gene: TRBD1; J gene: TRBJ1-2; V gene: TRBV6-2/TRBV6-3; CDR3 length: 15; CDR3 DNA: TGTGCCAGCAGTTTCGGGACAGTTCTTAACTATGGCTACACCTTC; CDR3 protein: CASSFGTVLNYGYTF
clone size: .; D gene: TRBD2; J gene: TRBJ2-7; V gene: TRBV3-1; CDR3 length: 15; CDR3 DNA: TGTGCCAGCAGCCAAAATAGCGGGGGGGCCTACGAGCAGTACTTC; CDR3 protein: CASSQNSGGAYEQYF
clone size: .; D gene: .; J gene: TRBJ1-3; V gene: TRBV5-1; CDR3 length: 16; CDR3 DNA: TGCGCCAGCAGCTTGGCGGGGCCGATCTCTGGAAACACCATATATTTT; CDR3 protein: CASSLAGPISGNTIYF
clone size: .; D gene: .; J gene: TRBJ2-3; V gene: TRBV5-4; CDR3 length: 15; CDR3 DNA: TGTGCCAGCAGCTTGTTGGGCCTCTCCACAGATACGCAGTATTTT; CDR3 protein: CASSLLGLSTDTQYF
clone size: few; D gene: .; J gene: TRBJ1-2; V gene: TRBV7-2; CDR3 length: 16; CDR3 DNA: TGTGCCAGCAGCTGGGCAATGGAGCCGGGGGCGGATGGCTACACCTTC; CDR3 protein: CASSWAMEPGADGYTF
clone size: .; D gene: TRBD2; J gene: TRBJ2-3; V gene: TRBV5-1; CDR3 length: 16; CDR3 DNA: TGCGCCAGCAGCCTAAGCGGGAGAAGTAGCACAGATACGCAGTATTTT; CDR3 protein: CASSLSGRSSTDTQYF
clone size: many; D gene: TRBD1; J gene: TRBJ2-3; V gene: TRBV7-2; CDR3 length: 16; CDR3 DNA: TGTGCCAGCAGCCGGACCGGGACAGAAGGCACAGATACGCAGTATTTT; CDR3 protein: CASSRTGTEGTDTQYF
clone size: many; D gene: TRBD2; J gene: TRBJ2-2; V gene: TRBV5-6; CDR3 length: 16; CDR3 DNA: TGTGCCAGCAGTTCGTTTCAGCGGGGAGGTACCGGGGAGCTGTTTTTT; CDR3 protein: CASSSFQRGGTGELFF
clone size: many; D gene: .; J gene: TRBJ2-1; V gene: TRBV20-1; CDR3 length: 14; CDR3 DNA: TGCAGTGCTGAGCAACTAGGGGCCCCGGATGAGCAGTTCTTC; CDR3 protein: CSAEQLGAPDEQFF
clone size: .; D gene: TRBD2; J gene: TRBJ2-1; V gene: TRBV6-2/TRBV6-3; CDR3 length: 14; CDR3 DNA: TGTGCCAGCAGGCCCGGGACTAGCTACAATGAGCAGTTCTTC; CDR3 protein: CASRPGTSYNEQFF
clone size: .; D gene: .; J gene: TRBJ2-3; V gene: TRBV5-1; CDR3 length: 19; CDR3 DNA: TGCGCCAGCAGCTTGGGTGACGTTGACTTTCTAAAGCGCACAGATACGCAGTATTTT; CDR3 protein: CASSLGDVDFLKRTDTQYF
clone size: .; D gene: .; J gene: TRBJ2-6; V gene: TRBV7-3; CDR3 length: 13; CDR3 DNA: TGTGCCAGCAGTAACTCAGGGGCCAACGTCCTGACTTTC; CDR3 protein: CASSNSGANVLTF
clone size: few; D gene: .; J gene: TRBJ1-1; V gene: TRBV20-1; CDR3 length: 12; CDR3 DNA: TGCAGTGCCAGACCGGGGAACACTGAAGCTTTCTTT; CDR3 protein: CSARPGNTEAFF
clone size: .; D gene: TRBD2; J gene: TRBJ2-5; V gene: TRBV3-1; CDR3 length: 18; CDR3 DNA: TGTGCCAGCAGCCAAGATGCCCAAGTAGCGGGGGGCGAGGAGACCCAGTACTTC; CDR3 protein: CASSQDAQVAGGEETQYF
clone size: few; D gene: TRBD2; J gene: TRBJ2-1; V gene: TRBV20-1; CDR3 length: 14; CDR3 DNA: TGCAGTGCCGCTTCGCGGGGGTATTACAATGAGCAGTTCTTC; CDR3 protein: CSAASRGYYNEQFF
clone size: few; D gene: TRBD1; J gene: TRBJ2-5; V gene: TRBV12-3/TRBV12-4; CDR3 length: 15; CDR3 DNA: TGTGCCAGCAGGGGGAGGACAGGGATTGAAGAGACCCAGTACTTC; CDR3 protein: CASRGRTGIEETQYF
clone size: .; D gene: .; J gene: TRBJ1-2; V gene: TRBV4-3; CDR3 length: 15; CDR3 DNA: TGCGCCAGCAGCCAAGACTTGGCGGGGGACAAAGGCTACACCTTC; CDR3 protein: CASSQDLAGDKGYTF
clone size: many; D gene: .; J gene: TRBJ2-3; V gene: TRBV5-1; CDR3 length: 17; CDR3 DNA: TGCGCCAGCAGCCCGACCTCACAAACAACTAGCACAGATACGCAGTATTTT; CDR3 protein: CASSPTSQTTSTDTQYF
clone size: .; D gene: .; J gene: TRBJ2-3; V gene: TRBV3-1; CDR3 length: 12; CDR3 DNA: TGTGCCAGCAGCCAGGCAACAGATACGCAGTATTTT; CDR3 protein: CASSQATDTQYF
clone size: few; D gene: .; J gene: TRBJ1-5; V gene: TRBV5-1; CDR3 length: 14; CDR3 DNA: TGCGCCAGCAGCCTGGATTCCTCAGATCAGCCCCAGCATTTT; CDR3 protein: CASSLDSSDQPQHF
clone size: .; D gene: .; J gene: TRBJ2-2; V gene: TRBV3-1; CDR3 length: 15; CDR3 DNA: TGTGCCAGCAGCCAAACGGACTTGGGCACCGGGGAGCTGTTTTTT; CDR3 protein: CASSQTDLGTGELFF
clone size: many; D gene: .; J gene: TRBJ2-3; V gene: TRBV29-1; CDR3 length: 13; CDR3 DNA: TGCAGCGTTGAAGGGGAGAAGGGCGATACGCAGTATTTT; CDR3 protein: CSVEGEKGDTQYF
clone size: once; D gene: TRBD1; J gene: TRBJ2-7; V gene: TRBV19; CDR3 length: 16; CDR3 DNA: TGTGCCAGTAGTCCAGACGACAGGGGAGTCTCCTACGAGCAGTACTTC; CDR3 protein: CASSPDDRGVSYEQYF
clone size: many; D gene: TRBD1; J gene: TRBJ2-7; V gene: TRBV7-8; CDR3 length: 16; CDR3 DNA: TGTGCCAGCAGCTTAAGTAGGGACAGGGCGGCCTACGAGCAGTACTTC; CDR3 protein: CASSLSRDRAAYEQYF
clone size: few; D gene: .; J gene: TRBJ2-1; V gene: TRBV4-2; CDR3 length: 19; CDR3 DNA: TGTGCCAGCAGCCAAGGGAGTTTCAGGGAAGGACTAAAATACAATGAGCAGTTCTTC; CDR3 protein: CASSQGSFREGLKYNEQFF
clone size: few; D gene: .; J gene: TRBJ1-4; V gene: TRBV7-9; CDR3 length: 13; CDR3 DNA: TGTGCCAGCAGCTCCTCAGGGAGTGAAAAACTGTTTTTT; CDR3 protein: CASSSSGSEKLFF
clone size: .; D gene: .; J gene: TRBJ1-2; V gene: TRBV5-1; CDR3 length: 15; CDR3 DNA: TGCGCCAGCAGCTTGGCTGTTGGCTCGAACTATGGCTACACCTTC; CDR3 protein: CASSLAVGSNYGYTF
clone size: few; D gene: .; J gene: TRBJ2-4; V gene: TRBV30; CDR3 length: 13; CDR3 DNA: TGTGCCTGGAGTGTAACGGGGCTTAACATTCAGTACTTC; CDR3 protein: CAWSVTGLNIQYF
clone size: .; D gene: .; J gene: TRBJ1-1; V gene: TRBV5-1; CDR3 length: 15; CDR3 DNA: TGCGCCAGCAGCTTGGTCAGGGAGGGGAACACTGAAGCTTTCTTT; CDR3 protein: CASSLVREGNTEAFF
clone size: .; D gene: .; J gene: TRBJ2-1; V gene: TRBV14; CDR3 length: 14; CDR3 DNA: TGTGCCAGCAGCCAAGCAATAGGGAACAATGAGCAGTTCTTC; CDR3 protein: CASSQAIGNNEQFF
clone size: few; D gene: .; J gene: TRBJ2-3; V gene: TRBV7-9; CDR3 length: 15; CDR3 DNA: TGTGCCACCCCCCGGGAGGGGGCCTTCACAGATACGCAGTATTTT; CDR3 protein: CATPREGAFTDTQYF
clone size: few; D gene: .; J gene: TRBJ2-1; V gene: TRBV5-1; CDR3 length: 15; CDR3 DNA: TGCGCCAGCAGCACCATCCCAGGGGCCTACAATGAGCAGTTCTTC; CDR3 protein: CASSTIPGAYNEQFF
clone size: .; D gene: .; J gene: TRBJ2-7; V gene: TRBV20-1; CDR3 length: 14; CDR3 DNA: TGCAGTGCTAGAGATTTTAGACTTTCCTACGAGCAGTACTTC; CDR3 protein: CSARDFRLSYEQYF
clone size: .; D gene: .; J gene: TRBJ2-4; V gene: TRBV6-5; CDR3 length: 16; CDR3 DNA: TGTGCCAGCAGCTCACATCGGATGCCCAACTCTAACATTCAGTACTTC; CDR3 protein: CASSSHRMPNSNIQYF
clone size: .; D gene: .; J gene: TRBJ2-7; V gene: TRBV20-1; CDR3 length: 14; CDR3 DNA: TGCAGTGCAGCCCCGGGAAAGGGGACCTACGAGCAGTACTTC; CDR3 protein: CSAAPGKGTYEQYF
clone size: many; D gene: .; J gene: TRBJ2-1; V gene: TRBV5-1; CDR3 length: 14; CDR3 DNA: TGCGCCAGCAGCTTGGCGCAGGTGGGCGATGAGCAGTTCTTC; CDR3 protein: CASSLAQVGDEQFF
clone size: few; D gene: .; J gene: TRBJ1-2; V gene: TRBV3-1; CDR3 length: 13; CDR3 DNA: TGTGCCAGCAGCCAAGCCACTGAATATGGCTACACCTTC; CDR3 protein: CASSQATEYGYTF
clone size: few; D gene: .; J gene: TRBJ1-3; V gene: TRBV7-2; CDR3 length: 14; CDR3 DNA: TGTGCCAGCAGCCAGAGGGGGGATGGAAACACCATATATTTT; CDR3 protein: CASSQRGDGNTIYF
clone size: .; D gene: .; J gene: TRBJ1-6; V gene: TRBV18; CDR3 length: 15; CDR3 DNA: TGTGCCAGCTCACGTGGATGGGGAAAGAATTCACCCCTCCACTTT; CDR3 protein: CASSRGWGKNSPLHF
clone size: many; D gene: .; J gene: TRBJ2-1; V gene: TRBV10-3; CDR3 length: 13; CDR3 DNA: TGTGCCATCCGAGAGGGGGGGGAGAATGAGCAGTTCTTC; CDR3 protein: CAIREGGENEQFF
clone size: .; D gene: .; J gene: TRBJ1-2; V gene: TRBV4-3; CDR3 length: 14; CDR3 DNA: TGCGCCAGCAGCCAAGGTTCGGGGAACTATGGCTACACCTTC; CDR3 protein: CASSQGSGNYGYTF
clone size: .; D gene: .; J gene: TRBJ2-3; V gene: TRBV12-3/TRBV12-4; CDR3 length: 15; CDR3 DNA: TGTGCCAGCAGTTTAGAGTCCGGCCGCACAGATACGCAGTATTTT; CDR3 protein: CASSLESGRTDTQYF
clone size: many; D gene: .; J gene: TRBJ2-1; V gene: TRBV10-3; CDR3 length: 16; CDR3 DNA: TGTGCCATCAGTGAGGGACAGACAAGCTCCTACAATGAGCAGTTCTTC; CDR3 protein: CAISEGQTSSYNEQFF
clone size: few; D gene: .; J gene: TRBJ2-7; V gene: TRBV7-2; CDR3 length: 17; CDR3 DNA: TGTGCCAGCAGCCCCTGGATCGCTGGCGGGGGCCTTCATGAGCAGTACTTC; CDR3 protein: CASSPWIAGGGLHEQYF
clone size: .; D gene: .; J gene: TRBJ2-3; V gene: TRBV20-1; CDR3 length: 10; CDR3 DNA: TGCAGTGCTGGGAAAGATACGCAGTATTTT; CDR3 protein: CSAGKDTQYF
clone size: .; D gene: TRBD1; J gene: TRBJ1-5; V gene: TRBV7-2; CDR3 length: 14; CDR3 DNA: TGTGCCAGCAGCTTTGACAGGGGGCAGCAGCCCCAGCATTTT; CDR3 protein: CASSFDRGQQPQHF